This paragraph covers one T cell receptor beta chain sequence. PCR was performed using 60 Vbeta and 13 Jbeta primers. Generated by immunoSEQ multiplex PCR, the TCRdb table keeps only in-frame clones and is missing some. The repertoire holds some 120,000 clones, with roughly 80% as singletons. The sample originates from a study of cytomegalovirus exposure and HLA in healthy donors. Germline CDR1 and CDR2: MNHEY and SVGAGI. Trimming removed 4 bases at V and 4 bases at J, with 13 bases between. This CDR3 spans 14 amino acids. V is TRBV6-5 and J is TRBJ1-1, with D possibly being TRBD1 (6 bases). This TCR came from a man aged 45-60 years in good health and CMV-seronegative. The sample was PBMCs. CDR3 sequence reads: CASSLRQATTEAFF. The DNA for the CDR3 is TGTGCCAGCAGTTTAAGACAGGCCACCACTGAAGCTTTCTTT.